This passage covers 7 T cell receptor beta chains from one sample sequenced in a study of cytomegalovirus exposure and HLA in healthy donors. The PCR made use of 60 Vbeta and 13 Jbeta primers. The repertoire was sequenced with immunoSEQ multiplex PCR; TCRdb's copy has only in-frame clones and lacks some. The sample lists 95,000 to 130,000 clones, around 10% occurring once. What was sequenced was PBMCs. Receptors originate from a man aged 30 to 45 in good health and CMV-seronegative.

The chain joins TRBV28 to TRBJ1-2; unclear D gene. This CDR3 is built from 12 residues. Trimming removed 3 bases at V and 3 bases at J, with 5 bases between. The germline gives CDR1 MDHEN, CDR2 SYDVKM. CDR3 residues: CASSLPDYGYTF. Written as DNA, the CDR3 is TGTGCCAGCAGTTTGCCGGACTATGGCTACACCTTC.

This clone has a handful of counts. This CDR3 reads CATGLAGEQFF. The CDR3 DNA is TGCGCCACCGGACTAGCGGGTGAGCAGTTCTTC. This chain uses TRBV5-1 with TRBJ2-1; 11 nucleotides line up with TRBD2. V was clipped by 9 bases and J by 9 bases; unmatched bases: 2. The CDR3 is 11 amino acids. CDR1 is SGHRS, CDR2 YFSETQ, per germline.

This clone appeared a few times. The chain employs TRBV27 and TRBJ2-3; D not resolved. V lost 5 bases and J lost 2, with 5 bases in between. CDR3 length: 12 residues. Per germline, CDR1 MNHEY and CDR2 SMNVEV (reference sequence). The CDR3 protein is CASSLPTDTQYF. The CDR3 DNA reads TGTGCCAGCAGTCTCCCCACAGATACGCAGTATTTT.

The gene calls are TRBV6-6 and TRBJ1-4, with TRBD1 as a possible D gene (5 bases). V was trimmed by 0 bases and J by 8 bases, leaving 13 bases between them. This CDR3 has 15 amino acids. CDR1 and CDR2 from the germline V gene are MNHNY and SVGAGI (reference sequence). CDR3 protein: CASSYSGRVEEKLFF. DNA of the CDR3: TGTGCCAGCAGTTACTCGGGCAGGGTGGAAGAAAAACTGTTTTTT.

The V call is TRBV7-9, the J call TRBJ2-5; 11 bases match TRBD2. The trim removed 5 bases at V and 5 bases at J, leaving 10 bases unmatched. CDR3 length equals 16 residues. CDR1 SEHNR and CDR2 FQNEAQ come from the germline V gene (reference sequence). CDR3 nucleotides: TGTGCCAGCAGCCTGGTGGGTGGACTAGCGGGCGAGACCCAGTACTTC. Residues: CASSLVGGLAGETQYF.

The chain couples TRBV11-2 to TRBJ2-1; 9 bases agree with TRBD1. Trimming took 0 bases from V and 2 from J; bases not matched to a gene: 2. Germline V gene lookup returns CDR1 SGHAT and CDR2 FQNNGV. The CDR3 is 16 amino acids. CDR3 DNA: TGTGCCAGCAGCTTAGATCGGGACAGGGCCTACAATGAGCAGTTCTTC. Protein sequence: CASSLDRDRAYNEQFF. The whole variable domain, remainder taken from reference TRBV11-2 and TRBJ2-1, is EAGVAQSPRYKIIEKRQSVAFWCNPISGHATLYWYQQILGQGPKLLIQFQNNGVVDDSQLPKDRFSAERLKGVDSTLKIQPAKLEDSAVYLCASSLDRDRAYNEQFFGPGTRLTVL.

To note about this clone: The sample carries other DNA sequences with the same CDR3. J is TRBJ2-7 and V is TRBV28, with 7 bases identical to TRBD1. CDR1 is MDHEN, CDR2 SYDVKM, per germline. V shed 7 bases and J 0 bases; nucleotides not matched to a gene: 6. This CDR3 contains 14 residues. The CDR3 region is CASTWTGSSYEQYF. The CDR3 DNA reads as TGTGCCAGCACCTGGACAGGTAGCTCCTACGAGCAGTACTTC. Full variable domain (remainder filled in from reference TRBV28 and TRBJ2-7): DVKVTQSSRYLVKRTGEKVFLECVQDMDHENMFWYRQDPGLGLRLIYFSYDVKMKEKGDIPEGYSVSREKKERFSLILESASTNQTSMYLCASTWTGSSYEQYFGPGTRLTVT.